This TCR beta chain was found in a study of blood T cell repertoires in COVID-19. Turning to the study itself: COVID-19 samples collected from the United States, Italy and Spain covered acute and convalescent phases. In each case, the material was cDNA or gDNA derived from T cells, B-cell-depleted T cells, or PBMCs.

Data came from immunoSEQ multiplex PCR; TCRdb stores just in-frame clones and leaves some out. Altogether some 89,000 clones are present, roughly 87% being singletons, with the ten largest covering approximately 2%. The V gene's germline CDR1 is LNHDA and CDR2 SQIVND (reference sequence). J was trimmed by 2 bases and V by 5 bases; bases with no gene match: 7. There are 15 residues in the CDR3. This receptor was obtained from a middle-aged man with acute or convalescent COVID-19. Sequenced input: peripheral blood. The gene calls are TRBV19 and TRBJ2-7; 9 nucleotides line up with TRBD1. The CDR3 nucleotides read TGTGCCAGTAGTTCCCAACAGGGGGCCGCCTACGAGCAGTACTTC. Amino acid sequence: CASSSQQGAAYEQYF.